This record concerns one T cell receptor (beta chain) sequence. The data are from a study of CDR3 diversity in severe acne. From the PCR reads, TCRdb called clonotypes with MiXCR, one entry per CDR3 protein. The sample shows about 90,000 distinct CDR3 sequences, around 47% of them seen only once. Sequenced sample: blood. The receptor was isolated from a male donor with severe acne vulgaris.

This CDR3 reads CASSPRYGQGPYEQYF. CDR3 nucleotide sequence: TGCGCCAGCAGCCCGAGATACGGACAGGGTCCGTACGAGCAGTACTTC. The V call is TRBV4-1, the J call TRBJ2-7; 8 bases align to TRBD1. Trimming at V came to 4 bases and at J to 4 bases, leaving 12 bases not matched to a gene. The CDR3 is 16 residues long. CDR1 is MGHRA and CDR2 is YSYEKL in the germline V gene.